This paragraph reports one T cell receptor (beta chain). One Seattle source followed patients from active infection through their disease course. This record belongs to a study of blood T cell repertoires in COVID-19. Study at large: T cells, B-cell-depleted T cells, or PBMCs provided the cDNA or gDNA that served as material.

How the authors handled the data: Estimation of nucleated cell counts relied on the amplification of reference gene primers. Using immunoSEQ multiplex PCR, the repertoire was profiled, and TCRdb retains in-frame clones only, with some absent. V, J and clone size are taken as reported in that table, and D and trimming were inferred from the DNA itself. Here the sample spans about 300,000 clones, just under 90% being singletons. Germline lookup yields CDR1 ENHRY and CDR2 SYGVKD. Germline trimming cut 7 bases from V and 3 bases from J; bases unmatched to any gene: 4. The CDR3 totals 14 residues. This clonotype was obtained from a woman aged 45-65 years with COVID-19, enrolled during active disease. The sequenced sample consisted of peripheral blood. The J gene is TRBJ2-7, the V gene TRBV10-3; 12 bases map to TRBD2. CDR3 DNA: TGTGCCATCAAGACTAGCGGGAGTGTCTACGAGCAGTACTTC. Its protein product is CAIKTSGSVYEQYF.